The T cell receptor (beta chain) under discussion was sequenced for a study of Ad26.COV2.S vaccination and SARS-CoV-2 variants. The overall study: The Ad26.COV2.S arm of the COV1001 trial was where the donor was placed.

The table came from immunoSEQ multiplex PCR; TCRdb's copy has only in-frame clones and leaves some out. The repertoire includes around 300,000 clones, around 89% of them detected once, and about 4.6% sits in the top ten. As to treatment: roughly 18 received Ad26.COV2.S at low or high dose, single or two shots; about 5 received placebo; per-sample allocation not given. On day 63 after the first injection, vaccine and placebo recipients gave samples. Germline V gene data show CDR1 as MRHNA and CDR2 as SNTAGT. The trim removed 3 bases at V and 0 bases at J, leaving 3 bases unmatched. The CDR3 loop spans 15 amino acids.

The V gene is TRBV6-4, the J gene TRBJ2-7; TRBD2 agrees at 9 bases. The receptor was derived from a person aged 18-60 years who received the Ad26.COV2.S COVID-19 vaccine or a placebo. The input for sequencing was peripheral blood, taken in a trial of Ad26.COV2.S vaccine versus placebo. CDR3: CASSELAGSSYEQYF. CDR3 DNA: TGTGCCAGCAGTGAACTAGCGGGCTCCTCCTACGAGCAGTACTTC.